These 5 T cell receptor beta chains were all obtained from the same sample, sequenced in a study of Graves' ophthalmopathy and Graves' hyperthyroidism. From RNA, the CDR3 regions of TCR beta chains were amplified and sequenced. An initial RT-PCR round employing HTBI primers preceded a second-round multiplex PCR. TCRdb reprocessed the multiplex PCR reads with MiXCR, giving one entry per CDR3 protein. The data show 350,000 to 450,000 distinct CDR3 sequences, with 18% seen just once and around 1.4% held by the top ten. The sequenced sample consisted of peripheral blood. All receptors come from a woman under 30 with Graves' ophthalmopathy.

The sample holds many counts of this clonotype. J is TRBJ2-7 and V is TRBV9; no clear D. Trimming pared 3 bases from V and 5 bases from J, leaving 9 bases between. The CDR3 is made up of 12 amino acids. CDR1 SGDLS and CDR2 YYNGEE come from the germline V gene. The CDR3 reads CASSGLGNEQYF. For the CDR3, the DNA is TGTGCCAGCAGCGGGCTAGGCAACGAGCAGTACTTC.

This clonotype was observed many times. The V gene is TRBV6-1, the J gene TRBJ1-2; the match to TRBD1 covers 9 bases. The CDR3 runs 14 residues. Germline CDR1 MNHNS, CDR2 SASEGT. Trimming cost V 6 bases and J 4 bases; bases outside gene matches: 6. Here the CDR3 DNA reads TGTGCCAGCAGCCAACAGGGGGCTATCTATGGCTACACCTTC. Protein: CASSQQGAIYGYTF.

This clonotype came up many times. This sequence joins TRBV11-1 and TRBJ2-7; the match to TRBD1 covers 8 bases. The CDR3 has 17 residues. Germline-derived CDR1 and CDR2 are SGHAT and FQDESV (reference sequence). Trimming at V came to 0 bases and at J to 0 bases, leaving 7 bases not matched to a gene. The DNA for the CDR3 is TGTGCCAGCAGCTTAGCGCTTCGGACAGGGTACTCCTACGAGCAGTACTTC. It translates to CASSLALRTGYSYEQYF.

In its sample, this clonotype was seen many times. The chain recombines TRBV15 with TRBJ2-5; 9 nucleotides match TRBD2. Trimming cost V 1 base and J 2 bases; bases outside gene matches: 8. CDR1 and CDR2 (germline): LNHNV, YYDKDF (reference sequence). CDR3 length equals 17 residues. CDR3 amino acids: CATSRVLGAGGQETQYF. CDR3 nucleotide sequence: TGTGCCACCAGCAGAGTCCTTGGAGCGGGAGGACAAGAGACCCAGTACTTC.

This clonotype came up many times. This chain connects TRBV28 to TRBJ1-6; 10 positions match TRBD1. V shed 5 bases and J 5 bases; nucleotides not matched to a gene: 6. Germline V gives CDR1 MDHEN, CDR2 SYDVKM. The CDR3 is 16 residues long. In DNA form, the CDR3 reads TGTGCCAGCAGTCCTGACAGGGGGCGAAATAATTCACCCCTCCACTTT. It codes for CASSPDRGRNNSPLHF.